This T cell receptor beta chain was captured by sequencing in a study of blood T cell repertoires in COVID-19. Whole-study context: Spain, Italy and the United States supplied samples that represented acute and convalescent COVID-19.

The table came from immunoSEQ multiplex PCR; TCRdb's copy has only in-frame clones and leaves some out. Among approximately 210,000 clones listed, over 75% were seen once. With 0 bases removed from V and 3 bases from J, the gap between germline ends came to 14 bases. This CDR3 contains 16 residues. CDR1 and CDR2 from the germline V gene are LNHNV and YYDKDF (reference sequence). This receptor was taken from a woman in her thirties or forties with acute or convalescent COVID-19. Material for sequencing was peripheral blood. The V and J genes are TRBV15 and TRBJ1-1, with D maybe TRBD1 (6 bases). The CDR3 here is CATSRDVGASDTEAFF. Here the CDR3 DNA reads TGTGCCACCAGCAGAGATGTGGGGGCTTCGGACACTGAAGCTTTCTTT.